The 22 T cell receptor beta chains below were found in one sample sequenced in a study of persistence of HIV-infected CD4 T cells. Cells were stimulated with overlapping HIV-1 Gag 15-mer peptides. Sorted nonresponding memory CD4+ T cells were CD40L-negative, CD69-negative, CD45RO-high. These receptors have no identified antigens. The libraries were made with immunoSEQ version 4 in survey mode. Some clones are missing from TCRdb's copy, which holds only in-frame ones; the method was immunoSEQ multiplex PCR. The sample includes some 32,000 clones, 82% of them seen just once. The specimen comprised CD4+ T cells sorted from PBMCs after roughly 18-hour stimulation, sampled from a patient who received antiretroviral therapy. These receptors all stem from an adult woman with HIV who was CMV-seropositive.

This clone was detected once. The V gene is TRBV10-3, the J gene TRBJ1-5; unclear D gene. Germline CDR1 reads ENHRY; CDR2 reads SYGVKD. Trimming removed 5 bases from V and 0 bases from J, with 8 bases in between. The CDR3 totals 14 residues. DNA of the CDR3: TGTGCCATCAGTTCCGGGGATAGCAATCAGCCCCAGCATTTT. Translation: CAISSGDSNQPQHF.

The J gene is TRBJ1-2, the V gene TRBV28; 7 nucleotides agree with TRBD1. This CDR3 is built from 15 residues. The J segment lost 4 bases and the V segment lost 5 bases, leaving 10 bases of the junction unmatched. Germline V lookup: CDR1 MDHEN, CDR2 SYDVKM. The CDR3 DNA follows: TGTGCCAGCAGTGGGAATGTGGCAGGGGGCTATGGCTACACCTTC. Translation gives CASSGNVAGGYGYTF.

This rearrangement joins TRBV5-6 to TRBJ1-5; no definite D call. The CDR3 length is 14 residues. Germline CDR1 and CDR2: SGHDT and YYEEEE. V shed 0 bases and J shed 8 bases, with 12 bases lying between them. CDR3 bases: TGTGCCAGCAGCTTGGGGCGGGGAATCAAGCCCCAGCATTTT. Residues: CASSLGRGIKPQHF.

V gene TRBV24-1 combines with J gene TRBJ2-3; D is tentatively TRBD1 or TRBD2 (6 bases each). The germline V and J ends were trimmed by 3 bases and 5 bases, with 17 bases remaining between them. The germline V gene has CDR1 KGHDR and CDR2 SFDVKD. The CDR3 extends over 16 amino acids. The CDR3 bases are TGTGCCACCAGTGATCGAGGAGGGGGGCCGATAGATACGCAGTATTTT. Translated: CATSDRGGGPIDTQYF.

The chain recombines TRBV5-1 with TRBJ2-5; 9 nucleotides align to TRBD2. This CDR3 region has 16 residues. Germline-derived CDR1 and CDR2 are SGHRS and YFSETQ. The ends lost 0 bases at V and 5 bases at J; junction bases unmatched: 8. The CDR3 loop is CASSLGGTSRLETQYF. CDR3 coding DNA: TGCGCCAGCAGCTTGGGCGGGACTAGCCGGCTTGAGACCCAGTACTTC.

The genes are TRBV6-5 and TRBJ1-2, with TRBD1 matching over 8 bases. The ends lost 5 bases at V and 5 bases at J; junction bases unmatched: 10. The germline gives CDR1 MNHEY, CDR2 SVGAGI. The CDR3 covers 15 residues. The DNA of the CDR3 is TGTGCCAGCAGTAGCCAGGGGGCTCGGGTTTATGGCTACACCTTC. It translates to CASSSQGARVYGYTF.

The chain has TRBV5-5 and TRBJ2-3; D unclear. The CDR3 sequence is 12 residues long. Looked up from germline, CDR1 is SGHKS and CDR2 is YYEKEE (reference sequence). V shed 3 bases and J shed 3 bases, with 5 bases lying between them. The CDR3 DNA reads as TGTGCCAGCAGCTGGGGAACAGATACGCAGTATTTT. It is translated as CASSWGTDTQYF.

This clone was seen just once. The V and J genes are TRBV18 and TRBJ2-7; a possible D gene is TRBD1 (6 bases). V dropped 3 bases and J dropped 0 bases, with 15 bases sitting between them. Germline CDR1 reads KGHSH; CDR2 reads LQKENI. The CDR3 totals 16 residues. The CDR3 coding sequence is TGTGCCAGCTCACCCCTGGGACACGGAAGCTCCTACGAGCAGTACTTC. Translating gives CASSPLGHGSSYEQYF.

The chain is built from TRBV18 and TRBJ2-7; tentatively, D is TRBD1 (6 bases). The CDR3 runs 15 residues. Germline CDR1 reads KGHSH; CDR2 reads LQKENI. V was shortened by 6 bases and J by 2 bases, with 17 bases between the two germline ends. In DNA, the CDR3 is TGTGCCAGCTCGCCCCAAGTTGGGGGCGCCTACGAGCAGTACTTC. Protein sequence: CASSPQVGGAYEQYF.

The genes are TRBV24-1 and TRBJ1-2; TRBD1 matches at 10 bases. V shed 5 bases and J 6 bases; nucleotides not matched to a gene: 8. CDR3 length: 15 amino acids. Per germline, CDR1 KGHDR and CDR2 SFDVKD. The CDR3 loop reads CATSARDRGRDGYTF. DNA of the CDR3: TGTGCCACCAGTGCCCGGGACAGGGGAAGGGATGGCTACACCTTC.

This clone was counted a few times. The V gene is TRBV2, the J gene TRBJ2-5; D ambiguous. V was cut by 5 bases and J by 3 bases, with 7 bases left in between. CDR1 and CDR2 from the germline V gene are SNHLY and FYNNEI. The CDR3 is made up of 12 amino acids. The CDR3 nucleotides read TGTGCCAGCAGTCTCTCTAAAGAGACCCAGTACTTC. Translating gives CASSLSKETQYF.

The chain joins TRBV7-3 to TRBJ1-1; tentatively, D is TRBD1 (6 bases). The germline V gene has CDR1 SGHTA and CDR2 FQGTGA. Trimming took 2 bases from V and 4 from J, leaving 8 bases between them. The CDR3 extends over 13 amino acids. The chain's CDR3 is CASSLGGGTEAFF. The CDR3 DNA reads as TGTGCCAGCAGCTTAGGGGGCGGCACTGAAGCTTTCTTT.

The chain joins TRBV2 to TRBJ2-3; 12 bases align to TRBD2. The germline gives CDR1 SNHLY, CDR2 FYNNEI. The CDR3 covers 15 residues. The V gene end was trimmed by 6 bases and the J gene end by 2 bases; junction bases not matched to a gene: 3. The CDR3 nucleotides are TGTGCCAGCAGCTCTAGCGGGAGGGCCACAGATACGCAGTATTTT. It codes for CASSSSGRATDTQYF.

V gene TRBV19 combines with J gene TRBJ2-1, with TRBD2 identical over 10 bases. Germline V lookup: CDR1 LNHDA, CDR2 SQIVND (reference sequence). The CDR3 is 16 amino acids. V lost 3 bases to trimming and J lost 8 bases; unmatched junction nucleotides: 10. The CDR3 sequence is CASSIGLAGVGDEQFF. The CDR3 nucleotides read TGTGCCAGTAGTATCGGGCTAGCGGGAGTTGGCGATGAGCAGTTCTTC.

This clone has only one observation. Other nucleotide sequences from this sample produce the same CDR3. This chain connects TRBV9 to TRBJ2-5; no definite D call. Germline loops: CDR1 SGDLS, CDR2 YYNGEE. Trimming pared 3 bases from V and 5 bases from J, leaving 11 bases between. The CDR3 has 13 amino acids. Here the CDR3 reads CASSAGGLETQYF. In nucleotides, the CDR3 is TGTGCCAGCAGCGCCGGTGGGCTGGAGACCCAGTACTTC.

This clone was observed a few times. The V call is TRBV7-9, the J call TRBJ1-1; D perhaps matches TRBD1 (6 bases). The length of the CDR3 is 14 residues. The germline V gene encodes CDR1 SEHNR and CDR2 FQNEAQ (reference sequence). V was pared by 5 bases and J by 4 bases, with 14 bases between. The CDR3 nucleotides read TGTGCCAGCAGCGCCCACGGACAGCCCACTGAAGCTTTCTTT. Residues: CASSAHGQPTEAFF.

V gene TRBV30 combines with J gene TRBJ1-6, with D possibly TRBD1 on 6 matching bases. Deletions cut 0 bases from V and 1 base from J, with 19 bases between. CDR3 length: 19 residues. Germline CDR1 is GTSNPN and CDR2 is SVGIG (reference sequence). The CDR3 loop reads CAWSVKTGWDGSYNSPLHF. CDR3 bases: TGTGCCTGGAGTGTAAAAACAGGGTGGGACGGATCCTATAATTCACCCCTCCACTTT.

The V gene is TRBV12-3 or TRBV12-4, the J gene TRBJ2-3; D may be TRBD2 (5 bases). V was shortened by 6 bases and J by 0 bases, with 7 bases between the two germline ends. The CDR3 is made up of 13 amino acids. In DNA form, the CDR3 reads TGTGCCAGCAGGAGGGTAAGCACAGATACGCAGTATTTT. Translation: CASRRVSTDTQYF.

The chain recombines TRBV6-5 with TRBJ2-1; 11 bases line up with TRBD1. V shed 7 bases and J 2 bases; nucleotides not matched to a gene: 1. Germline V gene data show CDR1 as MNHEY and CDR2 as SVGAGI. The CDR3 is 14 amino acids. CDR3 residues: CASMGQGAYNEQFF. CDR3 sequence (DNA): TGTGCCAGCATGGGACAGGGGGCCTACAATGAGCAGTTCTTC.

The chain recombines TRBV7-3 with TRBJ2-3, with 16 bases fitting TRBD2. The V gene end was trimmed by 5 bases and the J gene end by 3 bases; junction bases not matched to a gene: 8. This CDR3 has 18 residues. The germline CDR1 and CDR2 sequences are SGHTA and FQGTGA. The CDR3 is CASSPGTSGRAWTDTQYF. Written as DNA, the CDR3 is TGTGCCAGCAGCCCTGGGACTAGCGGGAGGGCCTGGACAGATACGCAGTATTTT.

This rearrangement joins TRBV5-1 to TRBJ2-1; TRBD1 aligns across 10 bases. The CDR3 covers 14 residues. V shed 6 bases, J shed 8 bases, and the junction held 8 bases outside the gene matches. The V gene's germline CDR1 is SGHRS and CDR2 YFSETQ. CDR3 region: CASKWGQGSDEQFF. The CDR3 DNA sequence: TGCGCCAGCAAATGGGGACAGGGGTCGGATGAGCAGTTCTTC.

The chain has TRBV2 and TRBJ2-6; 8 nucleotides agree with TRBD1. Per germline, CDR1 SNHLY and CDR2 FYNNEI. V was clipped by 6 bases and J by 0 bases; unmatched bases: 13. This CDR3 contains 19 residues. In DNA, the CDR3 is TGTGCCAGCAGCCTTAAGCCGTCTGGACAGGGCTCTGGGGCCAACGTCCTGACTTTC. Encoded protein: CASSLKPSGQGSGANVLTF.